One and the same sample provided the 25 T cell receptor beta chains below, sequenced in a study of OX40 agonist ivuxolimab in advanced cancers. The protocol was immunoSEQ multiplex PCR, while the TCRdb copy is restricted to in-frame clones and leaves out a portion. The data hold more than 95,000 clones, with less than 95% observed a single time. Sequenced here: CD4+ or CD8+ T cells sorted from blood, sampled in a trial of the OX40 agonist ivuxolimab. The receptors shown here come from an adult with an advanced solid tumor such as melanoma, head and neck, liver or kidney cancer.

The chain couples TRBV5-4 to TRBJ2-2; no firm D call. This CDR3 has 15 residues. Germline V CDR1 and CDR2: SGHNT, YYREEE (reference sequence). Trimming stripped 4 bases from V and 5 bases from J, with 15 bases between. CDR3 nucleotides: TGTGCCAGCAGCGTCGATCGGGCCCCAACCGGGGAGCTGTTTTTT. As protein: CASSVDRAPTGELFF.

As DNA, the CDR3 is TGTGCCAGCAGGATTGAGGGGGCAGGGATCTCACCCCTCCACTTT. Protein sequence: CASRIEGAGISPLHF. The J gene is TRBJ1-6, the V gene TRBV2; TRBD1 agrees at 7 bases. V gave up 6 bases and J gave up 10 bases; unmatched junction bases: 12. This CDR3 region has 15 residues. Germline-derived CDR1 and CDR2 are SNHLY and FYNNEI.

CDR3 sequence (DNA): TGTGCCAGCAGCGGGGGGTCGGCGGAGACCCAGTACTTC. Protein: CASSGGSAETQYF. The J gene is TRBJ2-5, the V gene TRBV5-6, with D perhaps matching TRBD2 (6 bases). V lost 4 bases and J lost 5, with 12 bases in between. The CDR3 runs 13 residues. The germline CDR1 and CDR2 sequences are SGHDT and YYEEEE.

The V and J genes are TRBV7-2 and TRBJ2-5, with 8 bases identical to TRBD2. CDR1 and CDR2 from the germline V gene are SGHTA and FQGNSA. The CDR3 extends over 15 amino acids. The J segment lost 5 bases and the V segment lost 5 bases, leaving 10 bases of the junction unmatched. CDR3 DNA sequence: TGTGCCAGCAGCCGCGATGGGACTAGGGGGGAGACCCAGTACTTC. This encodes CASSRDGTRGETQYF.

This sequence joins TRBV13 and TRBJ1-5; D is unresolved. V lost 0 bases, J lost 0 bases, and 9 bases lay in between. The germline CDR1 and CDR2 sequences are PRHDT and FYEKMQ (reference sequence). CDR3 length: 16 amino acids. CDR3 nucleotide sequence: TGTGCCAGCAGCTTAGGGTACCGGAATAGCAATCAGCCCCAGCATTTT. Protein product: CASSLGYRNSNQPQHF.

The chain links TRBV19 to TRBJ1-4; 10 positions match TRBD1. Germline V gene sequence: CDR1 LNHDA, CDR2 SQIVND (reference sequence). Trimming at V came to 7 bases and at J to 3 bases, leaving 5 bases not matched to a gene. This CDR3 comprises 15 residues. The DNA of the CDR3 is TGTGCCAGTACCGACAGGGGGCCGGCTAATGAAAAACTGTTTTTT. As protein: CASTDRGPANEKLFF.

This chain connects TRBV5-8 to TRBJ1-1, with a weak D call TRBD1 (6 bases). Trimming stripped 0 bases from V and 4 bases from J, with 13 bases between. Germline V gene data show CDR1 as SGHTS and CDR2 as YDEGEE. This CDR3 comprises 15 residues. The CDR3 protein is CASSLGGAGVTEAFF. CDR3 sequence (DNA): TGTGCCAGCAGCTTGGGGGGGGCTGGGGTCACTGAAGCTTTCTTT. Supplemented by reference TRBV5-8 and TRBJ1-1, the full variable domain reads EAGVTQSPTHLIKTRGQQATLRCSPISGHTSVYWYQQALGLGLQFLLWYDEGEERNRGNFPPRFSGRQFPNYSSELNVNALELEDSALYLCASSLGGAGVTEAFFGQGTRLTVV.

This rearrangement joins TRBV9 to TRBJ2-3; D is unresolved. The CDR3 length is 14 residues. The ends were cut back, 3 bases at V and 4 bases at J, with 12 bases in the middle. Germline V gene data show CDR1 as SGDLS and CDR2 as YYNGEE. CDR3 nucleotide sequence: TGTGCCAGCAGCGAACACCGGATCGCAGATACGCAGTATTTT. This encodes CASSEHRIADTQYF.

The chain links TRBV18 to TRBJ1-1; 11 bases agree with TRBD1. Germline loops: CDR1 KGHSH, CDR2 LQKENI. V lost 3 bases and J lost 4; bases outside the gene matches: 10. The CDR3 is made up of 17 amino acids. The CDR3 region is CASSPMDRGLMGTEAFF. CDR3 nucleotide sequence: TGTGCCAGCTCACCGATGGACAGGGGGCTTATGGGCACTGAAGCTTTCTTT.

The chain carries TRBV28 and TRBJ1-4; D might be TRBD1 (5 bases). The CDR3 consists of 13 residues. Germline values: CDR1 MDHEN, CDR2 SYDVKM. The V end lost 2 bases, the J end lost 10 bases, and 11 bases lay between the germline ends. The CDR3: CASSLPEGRKLFF. The CDR3, as DNA: TGTGCCAGCAGTTTACCCGAGGGGCGAAAACTGTTTTTT.

This clone has a single count. The chain joins TRBV5-7 to TRBJ2-7; D is unclear. TRBV5-7 falls under the ORF class, with uncertain function. V was pared by 0 bases and J by 2 bases, with 21 bases between. The CDR3 is 18 amino acids. The CDR3 nucleotides are TGTGCCAGCAGCTTGGATGGGCAGATTGTTTTACTCGCCTACGAGCAGTACTTC. Amino acids: CASSLDGQIVLLAYEQYF.

The V gene is TRBV7-2, the J gene TRBJ1-1, with 8 positions matching TRBD1. V lost 0 bases to trimming and J lost 0 bases; unmatched junction nucleotides: 9. CDR3 length: 18 amino acids. Germline V lookup: CDR1 SGHTA, CDR2 FQGNSA. The CDR3 spells CASSLALSGGPMNTEAFF. The CDR3 DNA follows: TGTGCCAGCAGCTTAGCGCTTTCAGGGGGCCCGATGAACACTGAAGCTTTCTTT.

This sequence joins TRBV19 and TRBJ2-1; the D is unclear. The CDR3 covers 16 residues. Trimming removed 0 bases at V and 0 bases at J, with 9 bases between. In germline, CDR1 is LNHDA, CDR2 SQIVND (reference sequence). CDR3 loop: CASSIERKSSYNEQFF. The CDR3 DNA is TGTGCCAGTAGTATAGAGCGGAAGAGCTCCTACAATGAGCAGTTCTTC.

CDR3 sequence reads: CASSLGPRSTTDTQYF. The DNA of the CDR3 is TGTGCCAGCAGCTTAGGTCCCCGATCCACCACAGATACGCAGTATTTT. The chain has TRBV7-6 and TRBJ2-3, with unresolved D. This CDR3 has 16 residues. Trimming left V 1 base short and J 2 bases short, with 13 bases between. The germline gives CDR1 SGHVS, CDR2 FNYEAQ.

J is TRBJ1-4 and V is TRBV28; D is undetermined. V gave up 4 bases and J gave up 8 bases, with 2 bases separating them. In germline, CDR1 is MDHEN, CDR2 SYDVKM. CDR3 length: 10 residues. The CDR3 nucleotides read TGTGCCAGCAGTTCAGAAAAACTGTTTTTT. Protein product: CASSSEKLFF.

V is TRBV5-1 and J is TRBJ2-7; 9 bases map to TRBD1. V lost 7 bases to trimming and J lost 2 bases; unmatched junction nucleotides: 7. Germline values: CDR1 SGHRS, CDR2 YFSETQ. The CDR3 runs 14 residues. The DNA of the CDR3 is TGCGCCAGCTCCCAGACAGGGGGGACCTACGAGCAGTACTTC. Its translation is CASSQTGGTYEQYF.

J is TRBJ2-7 and V is TRBV7-2; no clear D gene. The V gene's germline CDR1 is SGHTA and CDR2 FQGNSA. The CDR3 length is 13 residues. Trimming left V 5 bases short and J 3 bases short, with 11 bases between. The chain's CDR3 is CASSPNRNYEQYF. DNA of the CDR3: TGTGCCAGCAGCCCTAACCGGAACTACGAGCAGTACTTC.

This clone was seen a handful of times. V and J are TRBV5-6 and TRBJ1-5; D ambiguous. The CDR3 length is 15 residues. Germline V gene sequence: CDR1 SGHDT, CDR2 YYEEEE. V shed 1 base and J shed 3 bases, with 11 bases lying between them. The CDR3 nucleotides read TGTGCCAGCAGCTTGTCCCCCGGGGACAATCAGCCCCAGCATTTT. It translates to CASSLSPGDNQPQHF.

This chain links TRBV19 with TRBJ1-1; TRBD1 matches 9 bases. Trimming at V came to 8 bases and at J to 1 base, leaving 8 bases not matched to a gene. The CDR3 is 15 amino acids. Germline V gene sequence: CDR1 LNHDA, CDR2 SQIVND (reference sequence). In DNA form, the CDR3 reads TGTGCCAGTCGCCTTACAGGGGGCGCGAACACTGAAGCTTTCTTT. Its translation is CASRLTGGANTEAFF.

V usage is TRBV9 and J usage is TRBJ1-4; D is uncertain. V shed 2 bases and J shed 0 bases, with 8 bases lying between them. CDR1 SGDLS and CDR2 YYNGEE come from the germline V gene. The CDR3 consists of 15 residues. CDR3 sequence: CASSVFGTTNEKLFF. In DNA form, the CDR3 reads TGTGCCAGCAGCGTCTTTGGTACAACTAATGAAAAACTGTTTTTT.

The V call is TRBV11-2, the J call TRBJ2-7, with 10 bases fitting TRBD2. The CDR3 spans 16 residues. Germline CDR1 and CDR2: SGHAT and FQNNGV. J gave up 3 bases and V 5 bases, and 10 bases lay outside the gene matches. The DNA for the CDR3 is TGTGCCAGCAGCCCGATGGGAGCTAGCGGGAGCTACGAGCAGTACTTC. This translates into CASSPMGASGSYEQYF.

This chain joins TRBV7-8 and TRBJ1-5; unclear D gene. Germline lookup yields CDR1 SGHVS and CDR2 FQNEAQ. There are 12 residues in the CDR3. Trimming pared 3 bases from V and 5 bases from J, leaving 5 bases between. The chain's CDR3 is CASSFRDQPQHF. CDR3 coding DNA: TGTGCCAGCAGCTTCCGGGATCAGCCCCAGCATTTT. Full variable domain (outside the CDR3, taken from reference TRBV7-8 and TRBJ1-5): GAGVSQSPRYKVAKRGQDVALRCDPISGHVSLFWYQQALGQGPEFLTYFQNEAQLDKSGLPSDRFFAERPEGSVSTLKIQRTQQEDSAVYLCASSFRDQPQHFGDGTRLSIL.

The chain couples TRBV4-1 to TRBJ1-4; 8 nucleotides align to TRBD1. The CDR3 sequence is 12 residues long. CDR1 is MGHRA, CDR2 YSYEKL, per germline. V shed 4 bases and J 8 bases; nucleotides not matched to a gene: 0. CDR3 sequence reads: CASSRQGEKLFF. The CDR3 nucleotides are TGCGCCAGCAGCCGACAGGGGGAAAAACTGTTTTTT.

V is TRBV7-9 and J is TRBJ2-5, with TRBD2 as a possible D gene (6 bases). V was clipped by 4 bases and J by 2 bases, with 14 bases between them. The CDR3 contains 15 residues. CDR1 and CDR2 (germline): SEHNR, FQNEAQ (reference sequence). CDR3 protein: CASSSLGAGQETQYF. CDR3 nucleotide sequence: TGTGCCAGCAGCTCCCTCGGGGCGGGGCAAGAGACCCAGTACTTC.

V is TRBV6-5 and J is TRBJ2-5, with TRBD1 identical over 8 bases. Germline V gene data show CDR1 as MNHEY and CDR2 as SVGAGI. CDR3 length: 12 amino acids. V shed 5 bases and J 5 bases; nucleotides not matched to a gene: 1. The CDR3 is CASSRDRETQYF. The DNA for the CDR3 is TGTGCCAGCAGTAGGGACAGGGAGACCCAGTACTTC.